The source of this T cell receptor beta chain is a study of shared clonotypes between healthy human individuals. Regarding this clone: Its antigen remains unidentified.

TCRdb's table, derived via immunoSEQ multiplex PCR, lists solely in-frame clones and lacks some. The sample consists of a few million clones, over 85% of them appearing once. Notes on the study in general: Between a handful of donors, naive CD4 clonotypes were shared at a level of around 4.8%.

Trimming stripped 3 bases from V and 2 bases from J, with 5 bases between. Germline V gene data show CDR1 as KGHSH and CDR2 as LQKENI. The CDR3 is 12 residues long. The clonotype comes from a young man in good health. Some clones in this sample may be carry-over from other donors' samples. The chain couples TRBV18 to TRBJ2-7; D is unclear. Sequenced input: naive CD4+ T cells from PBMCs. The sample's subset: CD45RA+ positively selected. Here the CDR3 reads CASSPSTYEQYF. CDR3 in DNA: TGTGCCAGCTCACCCTCCACCTACGAGCAGTACTTC.